This T cell receptor beta chain originates from a study of spatial heterogeneity in lung cancer. Documented time point: sample taken at primary tumor resection. Unsorted whole RNA of tumor, nontumor lung or frozen PBMC was sequenced. The approximately 72 donors had untreated early-stage non-small cell lung cancer. TCR cDNA molecules each had a unique molecular identifier. A single record per CDR3 protein comes from TCRdb applying MiXCR to the 5' RACE reads. The sample contains about 86,000 distinct CDR3 sequences, roughly 12% of which appear only once. This CDR3 is built from 14 residues. Losses at the gene ends were 8 bases for V and 5 bases for J; bases not matched to a gene: 6. CDR1 and CDR2 (germline): MNHEY, SMNVEV (reference sequence). Many counts were recorded for this clonotype.

The genes are TRBV27 and TRBJ2-3; 11 nucleotides align to TRBD2. Material: PBMCs, obtained at surgery. The sequence came from a male donor with early-stage non-small cell lung cancer. The CDR3 region is CASSPLAGGDTQYF. CDR3 DNA: TGTGCCAGCTCCCCGCTAGCGGGAGGAGATACGCAGTATTTT.